The 13 T cell receptor beta chains in this list originate from one sample, sequenced in a study of radiotherapy plus CTLA-4 blockade in lung cancer. Assay used: immunoSEQ multiplex PCR; TCRdb lists only in-frame clones, some missing. The sample yields some 15,000 clones, 80% to 90% seen once. This specimen was peripheral blood, taken from a patient treated with radiotherapy plus ipilimumab. The receptors were sampled from a human donor with non-small cell lung cancer that progressed on radiotherapy plus ipilimumab. Some clones in this sample may be carry-over from other donors' samples.

This rearrangement joins TRBV27 to TRBJ2-1, with no clear D. V lost 5 bases, J lost 10 bases, and 15 bases lay in between. Germline lookup yields CDR1 MNHEY and CDR2 SMNVEV (reference sequence). CDR3 length: 13 residues. The CDR3 DNA reads as TGTGCCAGCAGTCGGCCCGAGCGCAACGAGCAGTTCTTC. It translates to CASSRPERNEQFF.

The chain is built from TRBV5-8 and TRBJ2-1; 8 bases are a match to TRBD1. The germline V gene encodes CDR1 SGHTS and CDR2 YDEGEE. This CDR3 has 17 residues. The trim removed 0 bases at V and 3 bases at J, leaving 8 bases unmatched. CDR3: CASSLGGETGGYNEQFF. CDR3 bases: TGTGCCAGCAGCTTGGGGGGGGAAACAGGGGGCTACAATGAGCAGTTCTTC. Full variable domain (outside the CDR3, taken from reference TRBV5-8 and TRBJ2-1): EAGVTQSPTHLIKTRGQQATLRCSPISGHTSVYWYQQALGLGLQFLLWYDEGEERNRGNFPPRFSGRQFPNYSSELNVNALELEDSALYLCASSLGGETGGYNEQFFGPGTRLTVL.

CDR3 bases: TGTGCCAGCTCACTCCTGGACAGTTCACCGACTGAAGCTTTCTTT. Its translation: CASSLLDSSPTEAFF. This chain uses TRBV18 with TRBJ1-1, with D tentatively TRBD1 (6 bases). V was shortened by 4 bases and J by 5 bases, with 17 bases between the two germline ends. The CDR3 loop spans 15 amino acids. CDR1 is KGHSH and CDR2 is LQKENI in the germline V gene.

V usage is TRBV7-8 and J usage is TRBJ2-7; 14 bases map to TRBD2. Trimming at V came to 5 bases and at J to 4 bases, leaving 4 bases not matched to a gene. The CDR3 contains 15 residues. Looked up from germline, CDR1 is SGHVS and CDR2 is FQNEAQ. The CDR3 loop reads CASSKRLAGGYEQYF. The CDR3 coding sequence is TGTGCCAGCAGCAAGCGACTAGCGGGGGGGTACGAGCAGTACTTC.

The chain has TRBV7-8 and TRBJ1-5, with D perhaps TRBD1 (5 bases). V shed 1 base and J shed 7 bases, with 17 bases lying between them. The CDR3 sequence is 16 residues long. Looked up from germline, CDR1 is SGHVS and CDR2 is FQNEAQ. The CDR3 coding sequence is TGTGCCAGCAGCTTAGGGGGGTGGGGGGAGGTCCAGCCCCAGCATTTT. This gives the protein CASSLGGWGEVQPQHF.

This clone occurred a few times. This chain joins TRBV19 and TRBJ2-1; 8 bases are shared with TRBD1. V gave up 4 bases and J gave up 0 bases; unmatched junction bases: 5. The V gene's germline CDR1 is LNHDA and CDR2 SQIVND (reference sequence). This CDR3 has 16 residues. In nucleotides, the CDR3 is TGTGCCAGTAGTAGGACAGGGCGGAGCTCCTACAATGAGCAGTTCTTC. Protein product: CASSRTGRSSYNEQFF.

J is TRBJ1-2 and V is TRBV6-1, with 7 nucleotides matching TRBD1. The J segment lost 7 bases and the V segment lost 4 bases, leaving 12 bases of the junction unmatched. Germline assignment: CDR1 MNHNS and CDR2 SASEGT. The CDR3 has 15 residues. CDR3 sequence (DNA): TGTGCCAGCAGTGCACTAGGCTTAGGGGGCGGTGGCTACACCTTC. This translates into CASSALGLGGGGYTF.

This chain connects TRBV18 to TRBJ2-2; perhaps TRBD2 as D (5 bases). CDR3 length: 17 residues. Between the trimmed V and J ends, which lost 4 bases and 1 base, there was a span of 16 bases. CDR1 is KGHSH and CDR2 is LQKENI in the germline V gene. The CDR3 coding sequence is TGTGCCAGCTCACTAACGTCCACTAGGGTGAACACCGGGGAGCTGTTTTTT. The encoded protein is CASSLTSTRVNTGELFF.

This chain uses TRBV5-4 with TRBJ2-3; D perhaps matches TRBD2 (6 bases). The CDR3 contains 13 residues. In germline, CDR1 is SGHNT, CDR2 YYREEE (reference sequence). Trimming pared 3 bases from V and 4 bases from J, leaving 9 bases between. In nucleotides, the CDR3 is TGTGCCAGCAGCTCGACTAGGGCAGATACGCAGTATTTT. It translates to CASSSTRADTQYF. Combining the CDR3 with reference TRBV5-4 and TRBJ2-3 gives the whole variable domain ETGVTQSPTHLIKTRGQQVTLRCSSQSGHNTVSWYQQALGQGPQFIFQYYREEENGRGNFPPRFSGLQFPNYSSELNVNALELDDSALYLCASSSTRADTQYFGPGTRLTVL.

This chain links TRBV7-9 with TRBJ2-3, with 9 positions matching TRBD2. The V gene end was trimmed by 6 bases and the J gene end by 6 bases; junction bases not matched to a gene: 10. The V gene's germline CDR1 is SEHNR and CDR2 FQNEAQ (reference sequence). The length of the CDR3 is 15 residues. CDR3 in amino acids: CASSLAVAGVDTQYF. CDR3 sequence (DNA): TGTGCCAGCAGTCTGGCGGTAGCGGGAGTGGATACGCAGTATTTT.

The chain couples TRBV7-9 to TRBJ1-1; D ambiguous. The CDR3 has 14 residues. V dropped 1 base and J dropped 2 bases, with 8 bases sitting between them. CDR1 and CDR2 (germline): SEHNR, FQNEAQ (reference sequence). This chain's CDR3 is CASSLGLQNTEAFF. The CDR3, as DNA: TGTGCCAGCAGCTTAGGACTTCAAAACACTGAAGCTTTCTTT.

V gene TRBV2 combines with J gene TRBJ2-2; D is uncertain. Germline V gene lookup returns CDR1 SNHLY and CDR2 FYNNEI. The CDR3 consists of 13 residues. V shed 5 bases and J shed 8 bases, with 12 bases lying between them. DNA for the CDR3: TGTGCCAGCAGTTTCCCCCCCCCTGGGGAGCTGTTTTTT. Amino acid sequence: CASSFPPPGELFF. The entire variable domain, with the rest obtained from reference TRBV2 and TRBJ2-2, is as follows: EPEVTQTPSHQVTQMGQEVILRCVPISNHLYFYWYRQILGQKVEFLVSFYNNEISEKSEIFDDQFSVERPDGSNFTLKIRSTKLEDSAMYFCASSFPPPGELFFGEGSRLTVL.

This sequence joins TRBV4-2 and TRBJ1-2; TRBD1 aligns across 7 bases. The ends lost 2 bases at V and 8 bases at J; junction bases unmatched: 8. The CDR3 runs to 14 residues. In germline, CDR1 is LGHNA, CDR2 YNFKEQ. DNA for the CDR3: TGTGCCAGCAGCCAAAGACAGGGTTTGGGAGGCTACACCTTC. This encodes CASSQRQGLGGYTF.